The clone carrying this T cell receptor beta chain came up a few times. The CDR3 has 15 residues. V dropped 5 bases and J dropped 5 bases, with 15 bases sitting between them. Per germline, CDR1 SEHNR and CDR2 FQNEAQ (reference sequence). TCRdb reanalysed the 5' RACE reads using MiXCR and keeps one entry per CDR3 protein. The profile covers approximately 44,000 distinct CDR3 sequences, with 29% appearing a single time and 3.5% to 4% taken by the ten largest. The V call is TRBV7-9, the J call TRBJ1-4, with D uncertain. Material for sequencing was memory CD4+ T cells sorted from a lymph node. Subset in this sample: memory CD4+ T cells, CD4+CD45RO+CD25-. The TCR sequence derives from a female donor with breast cancer. CDR3 sequence reads: CASSGRAPINEKLFF. The CDR3 bases are TGTGCCAGCAGCGGACGGGCTCCGATAAATGAAAAACTGTTTTTT.